A selection of T cell receptor beta chains follows, all from one sample in a study of identical twins. One entry per CDR3 protein, called by TCRdb with MiXCR from the 5' RACE reads. Of about 550,000 distinct CDR3 sequences listed, approximately 20% are singletons. The same sample was also used in a study of yellow fever vaccine responses in identical twins.

Sequenced: CD4+ T cells sorted from blood. Receptor source: a woman between 18 and 29 years old in good health. Each CDR3 is given with its conserved first and last residue. A D gene is named only where the DNA matches it firmly. Size tells how often a clone was seen (once, few, many) or the class of an expanded clone, and some rows leave it out.

abundance: few; v_gene: TRBV28; d_gene: TRBD2; len: 17; j_gene: TRBJ2-5; CDR3aa: CASSSLYREGPFETQYF; CDR3nt: TGTGCCAGCAGTTCCCTCTATCGGGAGGGCCCTTTCGAGACCCAGTACTTC
abundance: few; v_gene: TRBV4-1; d_gene: -; len: 16; j_gene: TRBJ2-5; CDR3aa: CASSQDRGTSSGTQYF; CDR3nt: TGCGCCAGCAGCCAAGATCGGGGGACGTCCTCTGGGACCCAGTACTTC
abundance: few; v_gene: TRBV2; d_gene: TRBD2; len: 15; j_gene: TRBJ2-1; CDR3aa: CASSTEAGSYNEQFF; CDR3nt: TGTGCCAGCAGTACTGAAGCGGGATCCTACAATGAGCAGTTCTTC
abundance: -; v_gene: TRBV6-5; d_gene: -; len: 17; j_gene: TRBJ2-3; CDR3aa: CASSYSNSGLGTDTQYF; CDR3nt: TGTGCCAGCAGTTACTCGAATTCAGGACTGGGCACAGATACGCAGTATTTT
abundance: few; v_gene: TRBV7-9; d_gene: -; len: 17; j_gene: TRBJ2-1; CDR3aa: CASRLYKVGTSSNEQFF; CDR3nt: TGTGCCAGCAGATTATACAAAGTGGGCACTAGTAGCAATGAGCAGTTCTTC
abundance: -; v_gene: TRBV12-3/TRBV12-4; d_gene: -; len: 14; j_gene: TRBJ1-5; CDR3aa: CASSSAGSNQPQHF; CDR3nt: TGTGCCAGCAGTTCGGCAGGGAGCAATCAGCCCCAGCATTTT
abundance: -; v_gene: TRBV7-6; d_gene: TRBD2; len: 15; j_gene: TRBJ2-7; CDR3aa: CASSLDGRAGYEQYF; CDR3nt: TGTGCCAGCAGCTTAGATGGGAGGGCCGGTTACGAGCAGTACTTC
abundance: -; v_gene: TRBV25-1; d_gene: -; len: 13; j_gene: TRBJ1-5; CDR3aa: CASSAGSHQPQHF; CDR3nt: TGTGCCAGCAGTGCTGGGTCTCATCAGCCCCAGCATTTT
abundance: -; v_gene: TRBV5-1; d_gene: -; len: 16; j_gene: TRBJ2-2; CDR3aa: CASSSDGTANTGELFF; CDR3nt: TGCGCCAGCAGCTCTGATGGGACTGCGAACACCGGGGAGCTGTTTTTT
abundance: -; v_gene: TRBV20-1; d_gene: TRBD1; len: 12; j_gene: TRBJ2-5; CDR3aa: CSTDRGLETQYF; CDR3nt: TGCAGTACGGACAGGGGGCTCGAGACCCAGTACTTC
abundance: few; v_gene: TRBV2; d_gene: -; len: 13; j_gene: TRBJ2-5; CDR3aa: CASQGRVKETQYF; CDR3nt: TGTGCCAGCCAGGGGAGGGTCAAAGAGACCCAGTACTTC